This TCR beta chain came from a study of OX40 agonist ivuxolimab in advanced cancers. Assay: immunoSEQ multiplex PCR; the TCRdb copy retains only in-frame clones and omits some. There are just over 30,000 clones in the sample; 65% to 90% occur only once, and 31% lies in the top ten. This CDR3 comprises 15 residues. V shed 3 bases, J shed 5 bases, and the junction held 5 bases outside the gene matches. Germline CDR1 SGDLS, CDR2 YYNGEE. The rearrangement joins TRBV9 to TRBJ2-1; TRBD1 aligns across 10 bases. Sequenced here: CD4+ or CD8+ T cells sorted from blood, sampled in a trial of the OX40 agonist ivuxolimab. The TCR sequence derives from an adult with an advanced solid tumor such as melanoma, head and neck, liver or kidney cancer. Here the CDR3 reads CASSARQGANNEQFF. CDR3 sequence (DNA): TGTGCCAGCAGCGCGAGACAGGGGGCTAACAATGAGCAGTTCTTC.